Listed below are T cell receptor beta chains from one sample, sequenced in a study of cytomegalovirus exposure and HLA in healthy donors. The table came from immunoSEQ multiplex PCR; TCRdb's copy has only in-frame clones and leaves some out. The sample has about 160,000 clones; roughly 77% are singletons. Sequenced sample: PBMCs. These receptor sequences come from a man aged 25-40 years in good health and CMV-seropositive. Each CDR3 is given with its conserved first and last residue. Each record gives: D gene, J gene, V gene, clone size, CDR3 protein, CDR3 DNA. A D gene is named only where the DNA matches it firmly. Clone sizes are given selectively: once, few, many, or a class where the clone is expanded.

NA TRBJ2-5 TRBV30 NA CAWSYAVTQYF TGTGCCTGGAGCTACGCCGTGACCCAGTACTTC
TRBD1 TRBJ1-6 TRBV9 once CASSAYRGLRSPLHF TGTGCCAGCAGCGCCTACAGGGGGCTGAGGTCACCCCTCCACTTT
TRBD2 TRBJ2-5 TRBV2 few CASRQPAGAQETQYF TGTGCCAGCAGACAACCAGCGGGGGCTCAAGAGACCCAGTACTTC
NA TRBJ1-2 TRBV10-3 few CAISESGRVGYTF TGTGCCATCAGTGAGTCGGGGAGGGTTGGCTACACCTTC
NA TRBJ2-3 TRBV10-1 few CATQGSSDTQYF TGCGCCACTCAGGGGTCCTCAGATACGCAGTATTTT
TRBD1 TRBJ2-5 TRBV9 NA CASSVQGVGETQYF TGTGCCAGCAGCGTACAGGGGGTAGGGGAGACCCAGTACTTC
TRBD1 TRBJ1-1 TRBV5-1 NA CASSRTGDDTEAFF TGCGCCAGCAGCAGGACAGGGGACGACACTGAAGCTTTCTTT
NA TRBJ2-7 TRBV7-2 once CASSPGLPYEQYF TGTGCCAGCAGCCCGGGACTTCCCTACGAGCAGTACTTC
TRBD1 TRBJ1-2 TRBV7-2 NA CASSPGTGRGYTF TGTGCCAGCAGCCCCGGGACAGGGCGTGGCTACACCTTC
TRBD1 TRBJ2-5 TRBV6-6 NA CASRHGTVEETQYF TGTGCCAGCAGGCATGGGACAGTTGAAGAGACCCAGTACTTC
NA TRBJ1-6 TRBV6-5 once CASSYGRASYNSPLHF TGTGCCAGCAGTTATGGCAGGGCCTCCTATAATTCACCCCTCCACTTT
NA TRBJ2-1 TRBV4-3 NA CASSHKSLSSRGSNEQFF TGCGCCAGCAGCCATAAAAGTTTAAGTAGTCGAGGAAGCAATGAGCAGTTCTTC
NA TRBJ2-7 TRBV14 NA CASSQGDSSYEQYF TGTGCCAGCAGTCAAGGAGACAGCTCCTACGAGCAGTACTTC
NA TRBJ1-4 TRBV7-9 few CASSSGREKLFF TGTGCCAGCAGCTCAGGGAGGGAAAAACTGTTTTTT
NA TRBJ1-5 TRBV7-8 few CASSRGVGGQPQHF TGTGCCAGCAGCAGAGGGGTAGGAGGGCAGCCCCAGCATTTT
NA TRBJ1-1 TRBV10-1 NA CASSEADGRNTEAFF TGCGCCAGCAGTGAGGCCGACGGGAGGAACACTGAAGCTTTCTTT
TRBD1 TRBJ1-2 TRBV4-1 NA CASSQDSMGTGVYGYTF TGCGCCAGCAGCCAAGATTCTATGGGGACAGGAGTTTATGGCTACACCTTC
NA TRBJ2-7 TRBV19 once CASSILAGSSYEQYF TGTGCCAGTAGTATTCTCGCGGGGAGCTCCTACGAGCAGTACTTC
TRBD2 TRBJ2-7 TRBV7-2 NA CASSFSSGGLYEQYF TGTGCCAGCAGCTTTTCTAGCGGGGGGCTCTACGAGCAGTACTTC
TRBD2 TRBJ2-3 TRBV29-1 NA CSVGSGPDTQYF TGCAGCGTTGGTAGCGGGCCAGATACGCAGTATTTT
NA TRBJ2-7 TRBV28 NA CASSLSGTHEQYF TGTGCCAGCAGTTTGTCCGGGACTCACGAGCAGTACTTC
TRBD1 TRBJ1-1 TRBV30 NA CAWNPGQGGSEAFF TGTGCCTGGAACCCCGGACAGGGAGGCTCTGAAGCTTTCTTT
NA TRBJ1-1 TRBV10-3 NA CAISGGGKDTEAFF TGTGCCATCAGTGGAGGGGGTAAGGACACTGAAGCTTTCTTT
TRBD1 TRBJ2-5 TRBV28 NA CASSPGQEETQYF TGTGCCAGCAGCCCGGGACAGGAAGAGACCCAGTACTTC
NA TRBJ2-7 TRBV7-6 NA CASSPNRVSYEQYF TGTGCCAGCAGCCCCAACAGGGTCTCCTACGAGCAGTACTTC
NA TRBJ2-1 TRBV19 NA CASSGTAGEQFF TGTGCCAGTAGTGGCACGGCGGGTGAGCAGTTCTTC
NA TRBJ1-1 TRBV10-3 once CAINWGGNTEAFF TGTGCCATCAATTGGGGGGGGAACACTGAAGCTTTCTTT
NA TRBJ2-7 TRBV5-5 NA CASSLGHRVNEQYF TGTGCCAGCAGCTTGGGTCACAGGGTAAACGAGCAGTACTTC
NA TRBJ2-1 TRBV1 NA CTSRRTGQLTYNEQFF TGCACCAGCAGGCGTACGGGACAGCTAACCTACAATGAGCAGTTCTTC
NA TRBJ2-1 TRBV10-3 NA CAISEALLSYNEQFF TGTGCCATCAGTGAGGCTCTCCTATCCTACAATGAGCAGTTCTTC
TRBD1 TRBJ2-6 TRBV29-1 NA CSVAGTGSGANVLTF TGCAGCGTCGCCGGGACAGGGTCTGGGGCCAACGTCCTGACTTTC
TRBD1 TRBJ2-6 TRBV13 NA CASSPGQGENSGANVLTF TGTGCCAGCAGCCCCGGACAGGGGGAAAACTCTGGGGCCAACGTCCTGACTTTC
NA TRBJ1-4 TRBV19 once CATEPYSTNEKLFF TGTGCCACCGAACCCTACTCAACTAATGAAAAACTGTTTTTT
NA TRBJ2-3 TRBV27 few CASSFSDSTDTQYF TGTGCCAGCAGTTTTAGCGATAGCACAGATACGCAGTATTTT
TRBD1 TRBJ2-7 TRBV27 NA CASSLTGGTVWYEQYF TGTGCCAGCAGTCTGACAGGGGGCACGGTCTGGTACGAGCAGTACTTC
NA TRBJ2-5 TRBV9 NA CASSTRTAHQETQYF TGTGCCAGCAGCACAAGGACAGCACATCAAGAGACCCAGTACTTC
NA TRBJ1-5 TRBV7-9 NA CASSLDMRSNQPQHF TGTGCCAGCAGCTTAGACATGAGGAGCAATCAGCCCCAGCATTTT
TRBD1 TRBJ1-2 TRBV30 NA CAWSAGQQGGYTF TGTGCCTGGAGTGCGGGACAGCAAGGTGGCTACACCTTC
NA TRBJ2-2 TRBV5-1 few CASSLYPGTGELFF TGCGCCAGCAGCTTGTATCCGGGAACCGGGGAGCTGTTTTTT
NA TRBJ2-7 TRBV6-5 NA CASSYRSPGAYEQYF TGTGCCAGCAGTTATAGGTCTCCAGGGGCGTACGAGCAGTACTTC
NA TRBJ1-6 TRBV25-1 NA CASHRASGPLHF TGTGCCAGTCATCGTGCCTCAGGACCCCTCCACTTT
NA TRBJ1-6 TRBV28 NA CASGEAGSNSPLHF TGTGCCAGCGGCGAAGCGGGGAGTAATTCACCCCTCCACTTT
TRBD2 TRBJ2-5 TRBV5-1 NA CASSLVGGGATETQYF TGCGCCAGCAGCTTGGTTGGCGGGGGGGCCACCGAGACCCAGTACTTC
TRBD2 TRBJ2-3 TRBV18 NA CASSTVTSGGSSTDTQYF TGTGCCAGCTCAACGGTGACTAGCGGGGGGTCTAGCACAGATACGCAGTATTTT
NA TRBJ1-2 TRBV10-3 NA CATLGGYGYTF TGTGCCACCCTGGGGGGCTATGGCTACACCTTC
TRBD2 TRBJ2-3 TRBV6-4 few CASSEAGAPQKYF TGTGCCAGCAGTGAAGCGGGGGCCCCGCAAAAGTATTTT
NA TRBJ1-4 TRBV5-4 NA CASSLGTDEKLFF TGTGCCAGCAGCTTGGGGACTGATGAAAAACTGTTTTTT
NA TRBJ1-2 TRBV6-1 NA CASSAWRENYGYTF TGTGCCAGCAGTGCGTGGAGGGAGAACTATGGCTACACCTTC
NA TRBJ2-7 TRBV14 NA CASSQTSGSSYEQYF TGTGCCAGCAGCCAAACCTCCGGGAGCTCCTACGAGCAGTACTTC
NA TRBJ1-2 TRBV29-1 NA CSVEEFDIRSKNGYTF TGCAGCGTTGAGGAATTCGACATCAGATCAAAAAATGGCTACACCTTC
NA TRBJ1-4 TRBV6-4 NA CARLSLFGKLFF TGTGCCAGGCTTAGCCTCTTCGGAAAACTGTTTTTT
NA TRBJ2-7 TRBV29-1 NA CSAGSYEQYF TGCAGCGCCGGTTCCTACGAGCAGTACTTC
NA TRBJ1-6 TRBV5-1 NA CASSLTGSRNSPLHF TGCGCCAGCAGCTTAACAGGGTCACGTAATTCACCCCTCCACTTT